The sequence of this T cell receptor (beta chain) was determined in a study of CD8 T cells in ankylosing spondylitis. On this clonotype itself: Its matching antigen is unknown.

Germline CDR1 LGHNA, CDR2 YSLEER. CDR3 length: 17 amino acids. V was pared by 4 bases and J by 6 bases, with 14 bases of the junction left unmatched. MiXCR, run by TCRdb on the 5' RACE reads, gives a single entry per CDR3 protein. Altogether 750,000 to 850,000 distinct CDR3 sequences are present, around 11% being singletons, with the ten largest covering about 0.49%. Study-level points and caveats: Roughly eight highly homologous variants made up a TCR beta motif that seemed to typify ankylosing spondylitis blood. The authors reported significant enrichment of disease-linked clones in matched ankylosing spondylitis synovial fluid. Previously reported in reactive arthritis synovial fluid and blood were some of the motif variants. As for the disease-linked clones, they showed a CD8+ phenotype and occurred at relatively low frequencies in peripheral blood.

The sequence was collected from a male donor with ankylosing spondylitis. Sequencing input: blood, either unsorted or a sorted T cell fraction (not recorded which). The chain has TRBV4-3 and TRBJ1-4, with TRBD1 matching 7 bases. The CDR3 spells CASSLLPLTGLDEKLFF. The CDR3 DNA sequence: TGCGCCAGCAGCCTACTACCCTTGACAGGGTTAGATGAAAAACTGTTTTTT.